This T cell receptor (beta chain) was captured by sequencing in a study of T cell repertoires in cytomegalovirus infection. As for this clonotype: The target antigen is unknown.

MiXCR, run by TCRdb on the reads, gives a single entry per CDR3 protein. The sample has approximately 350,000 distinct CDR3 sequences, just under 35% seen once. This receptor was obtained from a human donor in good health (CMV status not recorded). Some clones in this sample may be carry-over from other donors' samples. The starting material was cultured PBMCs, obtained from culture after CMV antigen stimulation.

This CDR3 reads CSVRDLSYTF. The CDR3 region has the DNA TGCAGCGTAAGGGACCTGTCCTACACCTTC. The chain recombines TRBV29-1 with TRBJ1-2; perhaps TRBD1 as D (5 bases). The CDR3 runs 10 residues. Germline lookup yields CDR1 SQVTM and CDR2 ANQGSEA. Trimming took off 6 bases at V and 10 bases at J, with 12 bases between the two ends.